The present entry profiles one TCR beta chain with its context. Antigen specificity is unknown. A deep-level run was used for the assay. This table comes from immunoSEQ multiplex PCR, and its TCRdb copy is limited to in-frame clones, with some not included. Of 2 million or so clones in the sample, approximately 95% were seen once. The data stem from a study of shared clonotypes between healthy human individuals. Study-wide results and caveats: Clonotypes shared by all four donors outscored non-shared clonotypes in generation probability.

Germline-derived CDR1 and CDR2 are LNHNV and YYDKDF (reference sequence). The CDR3 has 15 residues. Trimming pared 5 bases from V and 4 bases from J, leaving 17 bases between. The chain employs TRBV15 and TRBJ1-2; D may be TRBD1 (5 bases). The sequenced sample was naive CD4+ T cells sorted from blood. The sample's subset: CD45RA+ positively selected. The source is a man between 18 and 29 years old in good health. The CDR3 nucleotides read TGTGCCACCAGCGGACTGTCCGGGACCCTCTATGGCTACACCTTC. Residues: CATSGLSGTLYGYTF.